This TCR beta chain was recovered during a study of blood T cell repertoires in COVID-19. As for the study in general: Samples came from the United States, Italy and Spain, spanning acute and convalescent COVID-19.

Here immunoSEQ multiplex PCR was the method, and the copy in TCRdb shows in-frame clones only, minus some. The sample holds fewer than 200,000 clones; around 87% are singletons and the top ten take approximately 0.88%. The V and J ends lost 5 bases and 2 bases respectively, with 20 bases between them. Germline V gene data show CDR1 as SGHNT and CDR2 as YYREEE (reference sequence). This CDR3 is built from 16 residues. The receptor was isolated from a woman aged 18-35 years who had recovered from COVID-19. The material sequenced was peripheral blood. V and J are TRBV5-4 and TRBJ2-7; a possible D gene is TRBD1 (8 bases). For the CDR3, the DNA is TGTGCCAGCAGGAACACAGGGGGGGGAGCCCCCTACGAGCAGTACTTC. Protein sequence: CASRNTGGGAPYEQYF.